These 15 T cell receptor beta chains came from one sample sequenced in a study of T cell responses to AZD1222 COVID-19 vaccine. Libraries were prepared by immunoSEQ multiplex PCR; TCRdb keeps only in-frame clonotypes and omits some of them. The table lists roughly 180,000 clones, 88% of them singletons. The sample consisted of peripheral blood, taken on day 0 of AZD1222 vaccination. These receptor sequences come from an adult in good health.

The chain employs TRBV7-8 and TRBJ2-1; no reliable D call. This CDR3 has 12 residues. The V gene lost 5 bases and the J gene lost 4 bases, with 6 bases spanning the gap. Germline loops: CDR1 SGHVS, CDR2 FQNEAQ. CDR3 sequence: CASSLLYNEQFF. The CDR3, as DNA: TGTGCCAGCAGCCTCCTTTACAATGAGCAGTTCTTC.

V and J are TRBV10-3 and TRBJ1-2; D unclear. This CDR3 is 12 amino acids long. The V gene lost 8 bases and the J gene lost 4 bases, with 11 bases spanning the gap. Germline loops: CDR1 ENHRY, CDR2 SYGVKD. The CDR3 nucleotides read TGTGCCATCGCTTCTGCAGCCTATGGCTACACCTTC. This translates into CAIASAAYGYTF.

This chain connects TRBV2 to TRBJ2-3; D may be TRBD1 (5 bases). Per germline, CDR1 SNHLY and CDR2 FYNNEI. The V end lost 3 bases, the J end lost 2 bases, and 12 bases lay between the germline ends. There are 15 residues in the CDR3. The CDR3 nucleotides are TGTGCCAGCAGTGATTCCAGGGTGGACACAGATACGCAGTATTTT. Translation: CASSDSRVDTDTQYF.

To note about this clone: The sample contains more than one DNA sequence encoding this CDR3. The DNA for the CDR3 is TGTGCCAGCAGTTTGGGGGGTGGACTAAACACTGAAGCTTTCTTT. Amino acid sequence: CASSLGGGLNTEAFF. The rearrangement uses TRBV28 and TRBJ1-1; D possibly corresponds to TRBD1 (5 bases). Trimming cost V 3 bases and J 2 bases, with 13 bases left between them. The length of the CDR3 is 15 residues. The germline CDR1 and CDR2 sequences are MDHEN and SYDVKM. Filled out from reference TRBV28 and TRBJ1-1, the complete variable domain reads DVKVTQSSRYLVKRTGEKVFLECVQDMDHENMFWYRQDPGLGLRLIYFSYDVKMKEKGDIPEGYSVSREKKERFSLILESASTNQTSMYLCASSLGGGLNTEAFFGQGTRLTVV.

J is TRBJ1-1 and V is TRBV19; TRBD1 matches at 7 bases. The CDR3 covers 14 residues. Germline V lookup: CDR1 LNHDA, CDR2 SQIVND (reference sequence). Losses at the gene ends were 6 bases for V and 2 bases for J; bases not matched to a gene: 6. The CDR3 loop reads CASRTGTENTEAFF. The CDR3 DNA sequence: TGTGCCAGTAGAACCGGGACAGAAAACACTGAAGCTTTCTTT.

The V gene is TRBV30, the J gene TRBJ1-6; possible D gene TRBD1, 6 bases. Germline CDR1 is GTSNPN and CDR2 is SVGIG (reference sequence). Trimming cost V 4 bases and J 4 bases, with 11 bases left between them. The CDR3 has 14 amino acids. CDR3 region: CAWNHGQYNSPLHF. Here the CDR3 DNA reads TGTGCCTGGAATCATGGACAGTATAATTCACCCCTCCACTTT.

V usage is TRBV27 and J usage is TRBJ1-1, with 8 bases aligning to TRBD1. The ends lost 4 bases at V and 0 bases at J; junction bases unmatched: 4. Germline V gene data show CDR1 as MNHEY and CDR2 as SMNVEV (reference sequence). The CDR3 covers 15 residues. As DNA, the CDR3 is TGTGCCAGCAGTTCCTGGACAGGGTTGAACACTGAAGCTTTCTTT. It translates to CASSSWTGLNTEAFF.

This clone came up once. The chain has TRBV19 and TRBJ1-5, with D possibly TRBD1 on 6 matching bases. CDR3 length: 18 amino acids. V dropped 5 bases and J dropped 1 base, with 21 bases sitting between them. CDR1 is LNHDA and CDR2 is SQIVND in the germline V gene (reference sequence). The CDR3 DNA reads TGTGCCAGTAGTCCGGTCCCACAGGGAATTGTGAGCAATCAGCCCCAGCATTTT. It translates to CASSPVPQGIVSNQPQHF.

The CDR3 here is CASSLDGYSNQPQHF. The CDR3 DNA reads as TGTGCCAGCAGCTTAGACGGTTATAGCAATCAGCCCCAGCATTTT. The chain is built from TRBV7-8 and TRBJ1-5; D remains unclear. Trimming took 1 base from V and 0 from J, leaving 7 bases between them. The germline gives CDR1 SGHVS, CDR2 FQNEAQ. The CDR3 runs 15 residues.

The CDR3 DNA reads as TGTGCCAGTAGTCGAAATACAGGGGGCGACACTGAAGCTTTCTTT. Translated, it gives CASSRNTGGDTEAFF. This chain uses TRBV19 with TRBJ1-1; 9 bases map to TRBD1. With V trimmed by 5 bases and J by 3 bases, 7 bases remained unmatched. The CDR3 covers 15 residues. Germline V gene data show CDR1 as LNHDA and CDR2 as SQIVND (reference sequence).

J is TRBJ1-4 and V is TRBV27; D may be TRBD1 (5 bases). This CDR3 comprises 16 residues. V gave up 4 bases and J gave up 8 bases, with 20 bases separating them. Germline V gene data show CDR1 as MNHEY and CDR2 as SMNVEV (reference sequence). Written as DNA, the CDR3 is TGTGCCAGCAGTTCCGCCCGGACCAGGACATACGAAAAACTGTTTTTT. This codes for CASSSARTRTYEKLFF.

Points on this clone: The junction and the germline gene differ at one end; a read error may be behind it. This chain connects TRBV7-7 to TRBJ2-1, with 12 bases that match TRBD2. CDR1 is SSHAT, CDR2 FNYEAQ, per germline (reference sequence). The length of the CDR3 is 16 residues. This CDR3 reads CASSLDASGGANEQFF. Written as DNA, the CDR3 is TGTGCTAGCAGCTTAGACGCTAGCGGGGGGGCGAATGAGCAGTTCTTC.

The CDR3 sequence is CASSTSRTLTDTQYF. CDR3 DNA sequence: TGTGCCAGCAGCACTAGCAGGACCCTCACAGATACGCAGTATTTT. V usage is TRBV6-5 and J usage is TRBJ2-3, with a tentative D call TRBD2 (6 bases). In germline, CDR1 is MNHEY, CDR2 SVGAGI. This CDR3 region has 15 residues. V gave up 6 bases and J gave up 2 bases, with 15 bases separating them.

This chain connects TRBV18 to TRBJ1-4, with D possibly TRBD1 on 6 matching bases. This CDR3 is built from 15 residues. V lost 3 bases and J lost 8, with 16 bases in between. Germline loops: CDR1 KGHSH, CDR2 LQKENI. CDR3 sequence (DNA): TGTGCCAGCTCACCGTTTACTTCAGGGGACGAAAAACTGTTTTTT. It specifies CASSPFTSGDEKLFF.

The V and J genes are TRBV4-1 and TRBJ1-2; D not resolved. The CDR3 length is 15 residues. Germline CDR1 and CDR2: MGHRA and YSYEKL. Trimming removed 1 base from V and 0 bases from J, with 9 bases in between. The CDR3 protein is CASSQGVTANYGYTF. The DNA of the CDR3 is TGCGCCAGCAGCCAAGGGGTAACAGCTAACTATGGCTACACCTTC.